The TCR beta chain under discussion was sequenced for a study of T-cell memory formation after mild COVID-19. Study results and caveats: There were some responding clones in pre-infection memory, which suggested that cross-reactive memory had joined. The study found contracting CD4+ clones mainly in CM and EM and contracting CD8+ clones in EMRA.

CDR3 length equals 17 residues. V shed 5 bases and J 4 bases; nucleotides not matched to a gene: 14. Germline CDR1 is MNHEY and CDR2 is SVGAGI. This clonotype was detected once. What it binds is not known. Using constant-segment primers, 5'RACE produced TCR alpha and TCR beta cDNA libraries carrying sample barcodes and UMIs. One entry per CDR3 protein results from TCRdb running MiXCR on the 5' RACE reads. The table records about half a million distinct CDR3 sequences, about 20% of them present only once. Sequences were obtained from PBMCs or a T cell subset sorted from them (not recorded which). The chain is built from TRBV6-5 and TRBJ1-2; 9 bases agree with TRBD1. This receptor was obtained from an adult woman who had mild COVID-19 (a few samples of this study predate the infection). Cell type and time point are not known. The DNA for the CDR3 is TGTGCCAGCAGTACCTCGGGACAGGGCGCTGTTCGCTATGGCTACACCTTC. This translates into CASSTSGQGAVRYGYTF.